The sequence of this T cell receptor beta chain was determined in a study of T cells in Graves' hyperthyroidism and ophthalmopathy. The diagnostic basis comprised clinical symptoms, serum thyroxine and TRAb, thyroid ultrasound and orbital computed tomography. The CDR3 extends over 15 amino acids. Germline loops: CDR1 MGHRA, CDR2 YSYEKL. Trimming removed 0 bases at V and 5 bases at J, with 13 bases between. The TCR beta CDR3 regions underwent amplification using RNA transcripts as the source. During a first-round RT-PCR of the TCR CDR3, the HTBI primer set was used. Each CDR3 protein gets one entry after TCRdb re-called the multiplex PCR reads with MiXCR. The sample lists about 300,000 distinct CDR3 sequences; approximately 26% were seen once.

This TCR derives from a man between 40 and 49 years old with Graves' hyperthyroidism that later progressed to Graves' ophthalmopathy. The sequenced sample consisted of blood. The V gene is TRBV4-1, the J gene TRBJ1-1, with D perhaps TRBD1 (6 bases). Here the CDR3 reads CASSQDRGRRTEAFF. CDR3 nucleotide sequence: TGCGCCAGCAGCCAAGATCGGGGGCGTCGGACTGAAGCTTTCTTT.